These 24 T cell receptor beta chains were sequenced from one sample in a study of T cell responses to AZD1222 COVID-19 vaccine. Assay: immunoSEQ multiplex PCR; the TCRdb copy retains only in-frame clones and omits some. Here the sample spans about 100,000 clones, about 87% being singletons. The material sequenced was peripheral blood, taken on day 0 of AZD1222 vaccination. The receptors come from an adult in good health.

The V and J genes are TRBV16 and TRBJ2-7; possibly TRBD1 or TRBD2 for D (5 bases each). Germline V gives CDR1 KGHSY, CDR2 FQNENV. Trimming removed 4 bases from V and 0 bases from J, with 13 bases in between. The CDR3 has 15 amino acids. CDR3 region: CASSLKAGTSYEQYF. The CDR3 region has the DNA TGTGCCAGCAGCCTCAAGGCTGGGACCTCCTACGAGCAGTACTTC.

J is TRBJ2-7 and V is TRBV6-2 or TRBV6-3; the match to TRBD2 covers 8 bases. The V gene's germline CDR1 is MNHEY and CDR2 SVGEGT. V gave up 5 bases and J gave up 4 bases; unmatched junction bases: 4. The CDR3 consists of 13 residues. The CDR3 sequence: CASSDIAGYEQYF. For the CDR3, the DNA is TGTGCCAGCAGTGACATAGCGGGGTACGAGCAGTACTTC.

The V gene is TRBV7-9, the J gene TRBJ1-1; D unclear. Trimming took 1 base from V and 1 from J, leaving 4 bases between them. The CDR3 has 13 amino acids. CDR1 SEHNR and CDR2 FQNEAQ come from the germline V gene (reference sequence). The CDR3 sequence is CASSLVGNTEAFF. CDR3 DNA: TGTGCCAGCAGCTTAGTAGGGAACACTGAAGCTTTCTTT.

The chain joins TRBV18 to TRBJ1-4, with TRBD1 identical over 9 bases. This CDR3 contains 15 residues. J lost 8 bases, V lost 1 base, and 5 bases had no gene match. Looked up from germline, CDR1 is KGHSH and CDR2 is LQKENI. CDR3 loop: CASSPQTGGEEKLFF. CDR3 DNA: TGTGCCAGCTCACCACAGACAGGGGGAGAGGAAAAACTGTTTTTT.

The V gene is TRBV14, the J gene TRBJ1-5, with 7 bases lining up with TRBD1. The germline CDR1 and CDR2 sequences are SGHDN and FVKESK. The CDR3 totals 15 residues. With V trimmed by 1 base and J by 7 bases, 7 bases remained unmatched. The CDR3 DNA sequence: TGTGCCAGCAGCCAAGGGGGGACAGAGGGGCAGCCCCAGCATTTT. This encodes CASSQGGTEGQPQHF.

This clone has only a few counts. The V gene is TRBV7-2, the J gene TRBJ1-2; tentative D call: TRBD1 (5 bases). Germline V CDR1 and CDR2: SGHTA, FQGNSA. Trimming took off 5 bases at V and 0 bases at J, with 19 bases between the two ends. This CDR3 region has 17 residues. The CDR3 loop is CASSLGYLGGANYGYTF. DNA of the CDR3: TGTGCCAGCAGCCTCGGATACCTGGGGGGAGCTAACTATGGCTACACCTTC.

This chain joins TRBV7-2 and TRBJ2-5; 7 nucleotides agree with TRBD2. CDR3 size: 12 residues. CDR1 and CDR2 from the germline V gene are SGHTA and FQGNSA. J gave up 7 bases and V 5 bases, and 4 bases lay outside the gene matches. The CDR3 DNA reads TGTGCCAGCAGCACGGGGGGTTGGACCCAGTACTTC. It specifies CASSTGGWTQYF.

The chain combines TRBV12-3 or TRBV12-4 with TRBJ2-5; a weak D match, TRBD1 (6 bases). The ends were cut back, 3 bases at V and 9 bases at J, with 14 bases in the middle. There are 13 residues in the CDR3. The CDR3 nucleotides read TGTGCCAGCAGTTTCTTCAGGGGCGAGGCCCAGTACTTC. Amino acid sequence: CASSFFRGEAQYF.

The chain links TRBV19 to TRBJ2-7; 14 nucleotides line up with TRBD2. The germline V gene encodes CDR1 LNHDA and CDR2 SQIVND (reference sequence). The junction had 11 bases not matched to a gene; V was cut back by 4 bases and J by 3 bases. This CDR3 comprises 18 residues. In DNA, the CDR3 is TGTGCCAGTAGTACTTCCGGGACTAGCGGGAGAAATCACTACGAGCAGTACTTC. This translates into CASSTSGTSGRNHYEQYF.

The J gene is TRBJ1-1, the V gene TRBV7-6; D not resolved. Germline assignment: CDR1 SGHVS and CDR2 FNYEAQ. The V gene lost 5 bases and the J gene lost 1 base, with 8 bases spanning the gap. The CDR3 runs to 13 residues. CDR3 residues: CASSISENTEAFF. CDR3 in DNA: TGTGCCAGCAGCATCTCAGAGAACACTGAAGCTTTCTTT.

The V call is TRBV7-9, the J call TRBJ1-1; D is ambiguous. The ends were cut back, 1 base at V and 0 bases at J, with 6 bases in the middle. Germline-derived CDR1 and CDR2 are SEHNR and FQNEAQ (reference sequence). The CDR3 is 14 residues long. The CDR3 protein is CASSLGTMNTEAFF. The DNA for the CDR3 is TGTGCCAGCAGCTTAGGAACCATGAACACTGAAGCTTTCTTT.

This chain joins TRBV18 and TRBJ1-1; tentative D call: TRBD1 (5 bases). Trimming left V 1 base short and J 1 base short, with 7 bases between. Germline V gene sequence: CDR1 KGHSH, CDR2 LQKENI. CDR3 length: 14 residues. The CDR3, as DNA: TGTGCCAGCTCACCACGCGGGGGGAACACTGAAGCTTTCTTT. Amino acids: CASSPRGGNTEAFF.

CDR3 residues: CASSESGAQPQHF. The CDR3 DNA is TGCGCCAGCAGTGAGTCAGGGGCTCAGCCCCAGCATTTT. The genes are TRBV10-1 and TRBJ1-5, with TRBD1 as a possible D gene (5 bases). CDR1 and CDR2 (germline): WNHNN, SYGVQD (reference sequence). V was pared by 0 bases and J by 6 bases, with 6 bases between. The CDR3 spans 13 residues.

This clone was observed a single time. The V call is TRBV6-1, the J call TRBJ1-5; D remains ambiguous. This CDR3 contains 14 residues. CDR1 MNHNS and CDR2 SASEGT come from the germline V gene. The V end lost 2 bases, the J end lost 1 base, and 6 bases lay between the germline ends. CDR3 in amino acids: CASSEIGSNQPQHF. The CDR3 DNA sequence: TGTGCCAGCAGTGAAATCGGCAGCAATCAGCCCCAGCATTTT.

The rearrangement uses TRBV6-5 and TRBJ1-2; 9 bases match TRBD1. The CDR3 covers 14 residues. Germline V lookup: CDR1 MNHEY, CDR2 SVGAGI. V was clipped by 6 bases and J by 7 bases; unmatched bases: 9. The CDR3 protein is CASRVTGGASGYTF. The DNA of the CDR3 is TGTGCCAGCAGAGTAACAGGGGGCGCGAGTGGCTACACCTTC.

This clone was counted a few times. V usage is TRBV12-3 or TRBV12-4 and J usage is TRBJ1-1; D is possibly TRBD1 (6 bases). V lost 1 base to trimming and J lost 7 bases, with 10 bases between them. The CDR3 extends over 13 amino acids. The CDR3 spells CASSLGGPGEAFF. The CDR3 nucleotides are TGTGCCAGCAGTTTAGGGGGGCCAGGTGAAGCTTTCTTT.

This chain connects TRBV7-3 to TRBJ2-3; D uncertain. Per germline, CDR1 SGHTA and CDR2 FQGTGA. The CDR3 contains 12 residues. V lost 6 bases and J 6 bases, leaving 10 bases between the germline ends. CDR3 sequence: CASSQQSDTQYF. The CDR3, as DNA: TGTGCCAGCAGTCAACAATCCGATACGCAGTATTTT.

V usage is TRBV9 and J usage is TRBJ1-2; 9 bases are a match to TRBD1. Germline lookup yields CDR1 SGDLS and CDR2 YYNGEE. There are 19 residues in the CDR3. V shed 0 bases, J shed 4 bases, and the junction held 16 bases outside the gene matches. This CDR3 is CASSVADPSTGTGIYGYTF. CDR3 DNA sequence: TGTGCCAGCAGCGTAGCCGACCCATCTACCGGGACAGGGATCTATGGCTACACCTTC. The full variable domain, with the rest looked up from reference TRBV9 and TRBJ1-2, is DSGVTQTPKHLITATGQRVTLRCSPRSGDLSVYWYQQSLDQGLQFLIQYYNGEERAKGNILERFSAQQFPDLHSELNLSSLELGDSALYFCASSVADPSTGTGIYGYTFGSGTRLTVV.

The chain combines TRBV7-2 with TRBJ2-7; 7 bases map to TRBD1. J lost 5 bases, V lost 5 bases, and 12 bases had no gene match. The germline gives CDR1 SGHTA, CDR2 FQGNSA. The CDR3 spans 15 residues. This CDR3 reads CASSLADRLRNEQYF. In DNA form, the CDR3 reads TGTGCCAGCAGCCTTGCGGACAGGTTAAGAAACGAGCAGTACTTC. The entire variable domain, with the rest obtained from reference TRBV7-2 and TRBJ2-7, is as follows: GAGVSQSPSNKVTEKGKDVELRCDPISGHTALYWYRQSLGQGLEFLIYFQGNSAPDKSGLPSDRFSAERTGGSVSTLTIQRTQQEDSAVYLCASSLADRLRNEQYFGPGTRLTVT.

The gene calls are TRBV30 and TRBJ1-1; the D is unclear. The germline V and J ends were trimmed by 4 bases and 1 base, with 22 bases remaining between them. Germline V gives CDR1 GTSNPN, CDR2 SVGIG (reference sequence). CDR3 length: 17 amino acids. The CDR3: CAWTPPRIEEPNTEAFF. The DNA for the CDR3 is TGTGCCTGGACCCCCCCCCGGATAGAAGAACCGAACACTGAAGCTTTCTTT.

The chain uses TRBV6-6 and TRBJ1-2; D uncertain. Germline V gene data show CDR1 as MNHNY and CDR2 as SVGAGI (reference sequence). Trimming left V 2 bases short and J 7 bases short, with 8 bases between. The CDR3 contains 12 residues. The CDR3 DNA reads as TGTGCCAGCAGTTACGGGCTTGTTGGCTACACCTTC. Its protein product is CASSYGLVGYTF.

The DNA for the CDR3 is TGCGCCAGCAGCCAAGACCGCCGTTCTAACTATGGCTACACCTTC. Translated, it gives CASSQDRRSNYGYTF. This sequence joins TRBV4-1 and TRBJ1-2, with D uncertain. CDR1 MGHRA and CDR2 YSYEKL come from the germline V gene. The CDR3 totals 15 residues. The V end lost 0 bases, the J end lost 0 bases, and 8 bases lay between the germline ends.

This clone was counted a single time. The rearrangement joins TRBV12-5 to TRBJ1-1; D ambiguous. This CDR3 is built from 12 residues. V lost 3 bases, J lost 0 bases, and 2 bases lay in between. The germline gives CDR1 LGHNT, CDR2 FRNRAP. The CDR3 nucleotides read TGTGCTAGTGGTTTAGTGAACACTGAAGCTTTCTTT. It is translated as CASGLVNTEAFF.

This chain joins TRBV10-3 and TRBJ1-2; D possibly corresponds to TRBD1 (5 bases). The V gene's germline CDR1 is ENHRY and CDR2 SYGVKD. Trimming shortened V by 3 bases and J by 5 bases, and 7 bases separated the two germline ends. The CDR3 is made up of 12 amino acids. The CDR3 reads CAISDKGYGYTF. CDR3 DNA sequence: TGTGCCATCAGTGATAAGGGGTATGGCTACACCTTC.